This entry lists 22 T cell receptor beta chains sequenced from one sample in a study of T cell clonality in common variable immunodeficiency. For these receptors, no antigen is known. Overall study results and limits: Common variable immunodeficiency TCR beta sequences reportedly had fewer deletions and N-nucleotide insertions.

The method was immunoSEQ multiplex PCR; TCRdb's version includes in-frame clones alone and lacks a portion of them. The data show around 13,000 clones, none appearing only once, with roughly 7.4% held by the ten largest. What was sequenced was peripheral blood mononuclear cells. The receptors were gathered from a human donor with common variable immunodeficiency.

This clone was observed a handful of times. From the germline J gene comes the end of the CDR3, since the read stops 3 residues before it. The rearrangement uses TRBV7-2 and TRBJ1-6, with D possibly being TRBD1 (6 bases). The V gene lost 6 bases and the J gene lost 9 bases, with 18 bases spanning the gap. The CDR3 has 15 amino acids. Germline V gene data show CDR1 as SGHTA and CDR2 as FQGNSA. CDR3 protein: CASRRGTLQGSPLHF. The CDR3 DNA, read in part, is TGTGCCAGCAGAAGAGGGACACTACAGGGTTCACCC.

Note on this clone: Sequencing ends 3 residues short of the CDR3 end; the germline J gene provides the rest. The chain employs TRBV2 and TRBJ2-7; perhaps TRBD1 as D (7 bases). CDR1 SNHLY and CDR2 FYNNEI come from the germline V gene. The germline V and J ends were trimmed by 7 bases and 4 bases, with 17 bases remaining between them. The CDR3 is made up of 14 amino acids. Partial CDR3 DNA: TGTGCCAGCACGGCCCAGGGGGGTGGGTACGAG. This encodes CASTAQGGGYE. From start to end, the CDR3 is CASTAQGGGYEQYF.

In regard to this clone: Read data end 3 residues before the CDR3 end; the end is taken from the germline J gene. V is TRBV19 and J is TRBJ1-4; D gene unclear. The germline CDR1 and CDR2 sequences are LNHDA and SQIVND (reference sequence). This CDR3 has 14 residues. V shed 1 base and J shed 8 bases, with 11 bases lying between them. The CDR3 here is CASSIGSRYEKLFF. The CDR3 bases that were read are TGTGCCAGTAGTATAGGGTCAAGGTACGAAAAA.

The sequenced CDR3 bases are TGTGCCAGTAGTATAGGTGGGACTATGTTCTACGAG. It codes for CASSIGGTMFYE. The complete CDR3 sequence is CASSIGGTMFYEQYF. The chain couples TRBV19 to TRBJ2-7; 7 bases align to TRBD2. The read finishes 3 residues shy of the CDR3 end, and the germline J gene is used to complete it. V shed 1 base, J shed 3 bases, and the junction held 6 bases outside the gene matches. The CDR3 extends over 15 amino acids. CDR1 and CDR2 (germline): LNHDA, SQIVND (reference sequence).

The sample holds a few counts of this clone. The read comes to an end 3 residues before the CDR3 does, leaving the germline J gene to fill in the end. The chain has TRBV6-2 or TRBV6-3 and TRBJ2-1; TRBD1 matches at 8 bases. This CDR3 has 17 residues. After removal of 6 bases from V and 7 bases from J, the junction contained 17 bases not matched to a gene. Germline V lookup: CDR1 MNHEY, CDR2 SVGEGT. The chain's CDR3 is CASSPTGAALVGNEQFF. The sequenced part of the CDR3 DNA is TGTGCCAGCAGCCCGACAGGGGCCGCTCTGGTAGGAAATGAG.

Points on this clone: The read falls 3 residues short of the CDR3 end, and the missing part is taken from the germline J gene. This rearrangement joins TRBV5-1 to TRBJ1-2; 11 nucleotides line up with TRBD1. Germline V gene lookup returns CDR1 SGHRS and CDR2 YFSETQ. The CDR3 covers 16 residues. With V trimmed by 4 bases and J by 4 bases, 9 bases remained unmatched. The sequenced CDR3 bases are TGCGCCAGCAGCCCCTGGTCGGGACAGGGGGTCTATGGC. It codes for CASSPWSGQGVYG. The full CDR3 is CASSPWSGQGVYGYTF.

This clone was detected only a few times. The read ends 3 residues shy of where the CDR3 ends; the end is completed using the germline J gene. J is TRBJ1-5 and V is TRBV30; TRBD1 matches 8 bases. Germline V gene sequence: CDR1 GTSNPN, CDR2 SVGIG (reference sequence). The CDR3 extends over 13 amino acids. Trimming at V came to 5 bases and at J to 6 bases, leaving 6 bases not matched to a gene. CDR3 loop: CAWGDRGGQPQHF. The CDR3 DNA, read in part, is TGTGCCTGGGGAGACAGGGGTGGTCAGCCC.

This clone has a count of ten or more. The CDR3 loop is CASSGQYGYTF. The sequenced CDR3 bases are TGTGCCAGCAGCGGCCAGTATGGC. The chain recombines TRBV5-6 with TRBJ1-2; D is uncertain. The CDR3 end lies 3 residues beyond the end of the read and is filled in from the germline J gene. Germline values: CDR1 SGHDT, CDR2 YYEEEE. The V end lost 4 bases, the J end lost 5 bases, and 6 bases lay between the germline ends. The CDR3 has 11 residues.

About this clone itself: The read ends 3 residues before the CDR3 terminus; that terminus is restored from the germline J gene. The chain joins TRBV20-1 to TRBJ1-3; TRBD1 is a possible D gene (5 bases). Trimming took off 8 bases at V and 2 bases at J, with 10 bases between the two ends. Germline CDR1 is DFQATT and CDR2 is SNEGSKA (reference sequence). This CDR3 region has 12 residues. The CDR3 protein is CSSEGPGNTIYF. The DNA read from the CDR3 is TGCAGTTCGGAGGGGCCTGGAAACACC.

This clone was observed a handful of times. Coverage ceases 3 residues before the CDR3 finishes, and the germline J gene fills in the end. V gene TRBV18 combines with J gene TRBJ1-5; TRBD1 aligns across 7 bases. With 3 bases clipped from V and 4 bases from J, the junction kept 6 bases outside the gene matches. The germline CDR1 and CDR2 sequences are KGHSH and LQKENI. The CDR3 has 15 amino acids. The CDR3 spells CASSPPGTENQPQHF. Partial CDR3 DNA: TGTGCCAGCTCACCCCCCGGGACAGAGAATCAGCCC. Full variable domain (rest looked up from reference TRBV18 and TRBJ1-5): NAGVMQNPRHLVRRRGQEARLRCSPMKGHSHVYWYRQLPEEGLKFMVYLQKENIIDESGMPKERFSAEFPKEGPSILRIQQVVRGDSAAYFCASSPPGTENQPQHFGDGTRLSIL.

Comment on this clone: The missing CDR3 end, 3 residues past where the read stops, is filled in from the germline J gene. This chain joins TRBV7-8 and TRBJ2-7; 8 nucleotides align to TRBD1. This CDR3 has 15 residues. Germline CDR1 reads SGHVS; CDR2 reads FQNEAQ. V lost 5 bases to trimming and J lost 3 bases; unmatched junction nucleotides: 9. CDR3 DNA, as far as it was read: TGTGCCAGCAGCATTACTTGGGGACAGGACTACGAG. It codes for CASSITWGQDYE. The full CDR3 protein reads CASSITWGQDYEQYF.

A note on this clone: Read sequence stops 3 residues before the CDR3 end, and the germline J gene provides the missing end. This chain joins TRBV18 and TRBJ1-1, with D perhaps matching TRBD1 (6 bases). Trimming left V 5 bases short and J 3 bases short, with 16 bases between. The CDR3 has 15 residues. Germline values: CDR1 KGHSH, CDR2 LQKENI. The sequenced part of the CDR3 DNA is TGTGCCAGCTCATCATTAACAGGGCTGTACACTGAA. Protein product: CASSSLTGLYTE. The CDR3 as a whole reads CASSSLTGLYTEAFF. Combining the CDR3 with reference TRBV18 and TRBJ1-1 gives the whole variable domain NAGVMQNPRHLVRRRGQEARLRCSPMKGHSHVYWYRQLPEEGLKFMVYLQKENIIDESGMPKERFSAEFPKEGPSILRIQQVVRGDSAAYFCASSSLTGLYTEAFFGQGTRLTVV.

As for this clone: The DNA ends 3 residues before the CDR3 does, and the rest of the CDR3 is filled in from the germline J gene. The chain couples TRBV7-7 to TRBJ2-2; maybe TRBD1 (6 bases). This CDR3 has 15 amino acids. V was shortened by 2 bases and J by 4 bases, with 11 bases between the two germline ends. Per the germline V gene, CDR1 is SSHAT and CDR2 is FNYEAQ (reference sequence). CDR3 bases read: TGTGCCAGCAGCTTACAGGGGCTCGGCACCGGGGAG. The encoded protein is CASSLQGLGTGE. The CDR3 as a whole reads CASSLQGLGTGELFF.

CDR3 sequence: CASSEVGGRGQPQHF. Incomplete CDR3 DNA: TGTGCCAGCAGTGAAGTCGGGGGGAGAGGTCAGCCC. V gene TRBV6-1 combines with J gene TRBJ1-5; weak D call: TRBD1 (5 bases). The missing CDR3 end, 3 residues past where the read stops, is filled in from the germline J gene. Germline loops: CDR1 MNHNS, CDR2 SASEGT. There are 15 residues in the CDR3. With 1 base removed from V and 6 bases from J, the gap between germline ends came to 13 bases.

Turning to this clone: The read ends 3 residues early relative to the CDR3; the germline J gene fills the gap. This sequence joins TRBV6-2 or TRBV6-3 and TRBJ2-5; no clear D. The germline gives CDR1 MNHEY, CDR2 SVGEGT. V gave up 0 bases and J gave up 7 bases, with 6 bases separating them. The CDR3 runs to 12 residues. The CDR3: CASSYSPGTQYF. The sequenced CDR3 bases are TGTGCCAGCAGTTACTCACCCGGGACC.

This clone has a handful of counts. Read data end 3 residues before the CDR3 end; the end is taken from the germline J gene. The chain uses TRBV7-3 and TRBJ2-7; 14 positions match TRBD2. The V gene end was trimmed by 4 bases and the J gene end by 6 bases; junction bases not matched to a gene: 2. The CDR3 totals 14 residues. Germline-derived CDR1 and CDR2 are SGHTA and FQGTGA. The CDR3 DNA, read in part, is TGTGCCAGCAGCTCGGGACTAGCGGGGGCCGAG. It codes for CASSSGLAGAE. The entire CDR3 protein reads CASSSGLAGAEQYF.

By share, this clone counts as medium-sized (0.01 to 0.1%). The CDR3 end is not reached by the read, which stops 3 residues before it; the germline J gene fills it in. The chain couples TRBV30 to TRBJ2-6; D perhaps matches TRBD2 (6 bases). This CDR3 spans 16 amino acids. Trimming cost V 4 bases and J 1 base, with 14 bases left between them. CDR1 is GTSNPN and CDR2 is SVGIG in the germline V gene (reference sequence). CDR3 region: CAWNSWRGSGANVLTF. Incomplete CDR3 DNA: TGTGCCTGGAATTCTTGGAGGGGTTCTGGGGCCAACGTC.

Worth noting for this clone: The CDR3 is cut off 3 residues early in the read; its end comes from the germline J gene. The rearrangement uses TRBV5-4 and TRBJ2-1; D gene ambiguous. The ends were cut back, 2 bases at V and 6 bases at J, with 6 bases in the middle. Germline CDR1 is SGHNT and CDR2 is YYREEE (reference sequence). CDR3 size: 12 residues. CDR3 DNA (partial): TGTGCCAGCAGCTTAACCAGCAATGAG. Its protein is CASSLTSNE. The full CDR3 is CASSLTSNEQFF.

This clone was seen repeatedly, ten times or more. The CDR3 end is not reached by the read, which stops 3 residues before it; the germline J gene fills it in. The chain combines TRBV29-1 with TRBJ2-3; TRBD1 might be the D (6 bases). Trimming pared 5 bases from V and 4 bases from J, leaving 13 bases between. The CDR3 sequence is 13 residues long. Germline V CDR1 and CDR2: SQVTM, ANQGSEA. CDR3 sequence reads: CSVKLTGSDTQYF. Partial CDR3 DNA: TGCAGCGTTAAACTTACAGGGTCAGATACG.

This clone occurred a few times. The CDR3 goes on 3 residues after the read ends, and that part is filled in from the germline J gene. The chain uses TRBV7-2 and TRBJ2-1; TRBD1 is a possible D gene (5 bases). The CDR3 extends over 13 amino acids. With 8 bases removed from V and 4 bases from J, the gap between germline ends came to 12 bases. Germline CDR1 reads SGHTA; CDR2 reads FQGNSA. CDR3 sequence: CASSAQEYNEQFF. CDR3 DNA, as far as it was read: TGTGCCAGCTCTGCACAGGAGTACAATGAG.

This clone turned up a few times. The read ends 3 residues shy of where the CDR3 ends; the end is completed using the germline J gene. The chain recombines TRBV18 with TRBJ1-6; perhaps TRBD1 as D (6 bases). The CDR3 is made up of 17 amino acids. Trimming stripped 1 base from V and 4 bases from J, with 14 bases between. The germline V gene encodes CDR1 KGHSH and CDR2 LQKENI. The chain's CDR3 is CASSPLGPTGYNSPLHF. The covered CDR3 bases are TGTGCCAGCTCACCACTGGGACCGACAGGTTATAATTCACCC.

On this clone: The read gets to within 3 residues of the CDR3 end, and the germline J gene fills in the rest. The chain uses TRBV7-8 and TRBJ2-5; D might be TRBD2 (6 bases). Trimming removed 4 bases from V and 2 bases from J, with 17 bases in between. The CDR3 is 16 residues long. CDR1 is SGHVS, CDR2 FQNEAQ, per germline. CDR3 DNA, as far as it was read: TGTGCCAGCAGCTCAATGACGGGACTCGCACAAGAGACC. It yields the protein CASSSMTGLAQET. The entire CDR3 sequence reads CASSSMTGLAQETQYF.